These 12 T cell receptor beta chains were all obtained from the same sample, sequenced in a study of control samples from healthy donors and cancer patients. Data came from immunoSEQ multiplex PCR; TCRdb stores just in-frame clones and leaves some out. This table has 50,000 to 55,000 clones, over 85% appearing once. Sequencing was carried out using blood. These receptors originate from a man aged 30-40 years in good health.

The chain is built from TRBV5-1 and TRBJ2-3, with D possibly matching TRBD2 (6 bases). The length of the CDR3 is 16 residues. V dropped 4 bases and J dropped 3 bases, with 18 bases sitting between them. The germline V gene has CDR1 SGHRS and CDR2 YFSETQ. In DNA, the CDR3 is TGCGCCAGCAGCCTGGGACCCACCGCGGGGACAGATACGCAGTATTTT. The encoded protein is CASSLGPTAGTDTQYF.

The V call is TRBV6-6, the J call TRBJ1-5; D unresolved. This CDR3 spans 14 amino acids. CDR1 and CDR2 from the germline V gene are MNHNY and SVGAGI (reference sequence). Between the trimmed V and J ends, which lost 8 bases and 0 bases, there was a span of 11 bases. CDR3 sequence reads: CASLASYSNQPQHF. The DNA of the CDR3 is TGTGCCAGCTTAGCCAGCTATAGCAATCAGCCCCAGCATTTT.

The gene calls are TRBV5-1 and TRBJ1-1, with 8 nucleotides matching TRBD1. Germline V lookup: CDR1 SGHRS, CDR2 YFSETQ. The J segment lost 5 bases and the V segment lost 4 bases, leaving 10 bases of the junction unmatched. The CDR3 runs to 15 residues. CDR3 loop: CASSISGDRRTEAFF. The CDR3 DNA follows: TGCGCCAGCAGCATATCCGGGGACAGGCGAACTGAAGCTTTCTTT. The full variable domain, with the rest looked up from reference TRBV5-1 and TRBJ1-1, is KAGVTQTPRYLIKTRGQQVTLSCSPISGHRSVSWYQQTPGQGLQFLFEYFSETQRNKGNFPGRFSGRQFSNSRSEMNVSTLELGDSALYLCASSISGDRRTEAFFGQGTRLTVV.

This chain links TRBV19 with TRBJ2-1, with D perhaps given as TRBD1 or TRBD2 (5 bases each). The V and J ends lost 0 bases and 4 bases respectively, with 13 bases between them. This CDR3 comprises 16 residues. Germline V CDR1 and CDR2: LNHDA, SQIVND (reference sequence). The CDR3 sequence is CASSIDQTGPYNEQFF. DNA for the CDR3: TGTGCCAGTAGTATAGATCAAACGGGACCTTACAATGAGCAGTTCTTC.

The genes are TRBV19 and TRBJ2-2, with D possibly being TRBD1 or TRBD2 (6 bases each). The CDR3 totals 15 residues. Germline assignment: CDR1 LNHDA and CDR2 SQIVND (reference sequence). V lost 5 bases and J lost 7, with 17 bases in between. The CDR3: CASSAEGGWNGELFF. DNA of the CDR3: TGTGCCAGTAGTGCGGAGGGGGGCTGGAACGGGGAGCTGTTTTTT.

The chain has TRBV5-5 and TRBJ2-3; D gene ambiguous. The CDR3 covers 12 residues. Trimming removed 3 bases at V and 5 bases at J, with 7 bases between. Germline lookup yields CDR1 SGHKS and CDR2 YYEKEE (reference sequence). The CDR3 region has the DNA TGTGCCAGCAGCTACTCGCGAGATACGCAGTATTTT. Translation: CASSYSRDTQYF.

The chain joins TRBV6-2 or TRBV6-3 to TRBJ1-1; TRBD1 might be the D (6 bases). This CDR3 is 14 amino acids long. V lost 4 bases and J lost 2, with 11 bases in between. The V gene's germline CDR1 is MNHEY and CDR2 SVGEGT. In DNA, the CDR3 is TGTGCCAGCAGTTCCTGGGACATCAACACTGAAGCTTTCTTT. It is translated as CASSSWDINTEAFF.

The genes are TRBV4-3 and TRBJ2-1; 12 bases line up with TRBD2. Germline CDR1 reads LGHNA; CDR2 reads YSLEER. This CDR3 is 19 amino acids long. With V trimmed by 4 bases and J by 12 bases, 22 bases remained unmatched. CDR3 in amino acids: CASSRFYRRTSGIQYGQFF. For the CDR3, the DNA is TGCGCCAGCAGCCGATTCTACCGCCGGACTAGCGGGATCCAGTACGGGCAGTTCTTC.

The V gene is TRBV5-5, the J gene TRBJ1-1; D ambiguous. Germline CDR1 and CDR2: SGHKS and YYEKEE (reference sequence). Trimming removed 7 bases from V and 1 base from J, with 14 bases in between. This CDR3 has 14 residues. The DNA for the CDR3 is TGTGCCAGCGAGGTGGCCATGGAGAACACTGAAGCTTTCTTT. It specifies CASEVAMENTEAFF. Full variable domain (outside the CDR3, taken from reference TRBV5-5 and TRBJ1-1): DAGVTQSPTHLIKTRGQQVTLRCSPISGHKSVSWYQQVLGQGPQFIFQYYEKEERGRGNFPDRFSARQFPNYSSELNVNALLLGDSALYLCASEVAMENTEAFFGQGTRLTVV.

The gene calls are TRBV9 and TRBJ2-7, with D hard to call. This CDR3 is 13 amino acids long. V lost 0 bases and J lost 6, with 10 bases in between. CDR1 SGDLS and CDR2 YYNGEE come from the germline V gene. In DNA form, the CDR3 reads TGTGCCAGCAGCGTAGACTATCAACGCGAGCAGTACTTC. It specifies CASSVDYQREQYF.

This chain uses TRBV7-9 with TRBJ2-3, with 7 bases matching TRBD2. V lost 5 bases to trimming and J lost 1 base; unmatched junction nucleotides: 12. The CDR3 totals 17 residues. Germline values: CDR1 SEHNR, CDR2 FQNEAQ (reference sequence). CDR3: CASSPGVYREGTDTQYF. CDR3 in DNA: TGTGCCAGCAGCCCGGGGGTTTATCGGGAGGGCACAGATACGCAGTATTTT.

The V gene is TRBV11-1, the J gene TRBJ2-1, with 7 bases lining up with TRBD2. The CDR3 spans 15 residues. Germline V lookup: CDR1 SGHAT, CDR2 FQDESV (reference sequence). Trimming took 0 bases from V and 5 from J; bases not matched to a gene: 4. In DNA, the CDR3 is TGTGCCAGCAGCTTAGCGGGAGGGAACCACAATGAGCAGTTCTTC. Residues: CASSLAGGNHNEQFF.